These 12 T cell receptor beta chains originate from one sample sequenced in a study of blood T cell repertoires in COVID-19. Sequencing used immunoSEQ multiplex PCR; TCRdb keeps in-frame clones, though not all of them. The profile shows some 210,000 clones, 80% to 90% of them singletons. The sample consisted of PBMCs or T cells enriched from blood (not recorded which). These receptors were obtained from a man between 18 and 29 years old with acute COVID-19.

The chain carries TRBV6-5 and TRBJ2-3; 8 nucleotides line up with TRBD2. Germline CDR1 reads MNHEY; CDR2 reads SVGAGI. V dropped 10 bases and J dropped 4; count of bases not matched to a gene: 10. CDR3 length: 14 amino acids. The CDR3, as DNA: TGTGCCACCTCGCGCGCGGGAGGCGCAGATACGCAGTATTTT. It encodes CATSRAGGADTQYF.

The chain uses TRBV7-8 and TRBJ1-5, with 8 bases matching TRBD1. The CDR3 consists of 15 residues. J was trimmed by 4 bases and V by 0 bases; bases with no gene match: 2. CDR1 and CDR2 from the germline V gene are SGHVS and FQNEAQ. CDR3 in DNA: TGTGCCAGCAGCTTAGCTAGGACAGGGAATCAGCCCCAGCATTTT. Translation: CASSLARTGNQPQHF.

The chain employs TRBV19 and TRBJ1-1; no definite D call. CDR3 length: 11 amino acids. Germline values: CDR1 LNHDA, CDR2 SQIVND (reference sequence). V was trimmed by 10 bases and J by 0 bases, leaving 6 bases between them. The CDR3 sequence: CATHLNTEAFF. The CDR3 nucleotides are TGTGCCACTCACTTGAACACTGAAGCTTTCTTT.

This clone is a singleton in its sample. The chain uses TRBV19 and TRBJ2-5; 9 positions agree with TRBD1. The trim removed 2 bases at V and 2 bases at J, leaving 3 bases unmatched. CDR3 length: 15 residues. Looked up from germline, CDR1 is LNHDA and CDR2 is SQIVND (reference sequence). The CDR3 DNA reads TGTGCCAGTAGTATATGGACAGGGGATCAAGAGACCCAGTACTTC. Translated: CASSIWTGDQETQYF.

The J gene is TRBJ2-7, the V gene TRBV28; 10 nucleotides line up with TRBD2. Germline V lookup: CDR1 MDHEN, CDR2 SYDVKM. The trim removed 2 bases at V and 3 bases at J, leaving 7 bases unmatched. This CDR3 region has 16 residues. The CDR3 sequence: CASSLAGTSAHYEQYF. CDR3 bases: TGTGCCAGCAGTTTAGCCGGGACTAGCGCTCACTACGAGCAGTACTTC.

This chain connects TRBV28 to TRBJ2-7, with D unresolved. Germline lookup yields CDR1 MDHEN and CDR2 SYDVKM. CDR3 size: 13 residues. Trimming took off 1 base at V and 3 bases at J, with 7 bases between the two ends. The CDR3 DNA sequence: TGTGCCAGCAGTTTATCCCCAGGCTACGAGCAGTACTTC. It specifies CASSLSPGYEQYF.

The table lists this clone with a few counts. The V and J genes are TRBV30 and TRBJ2-2; D unclear. Deletions cut 0 bases from V and 4 bases from J, with 15 bases between. CDR1 is GTSNPN and CDR2 is SVGIG in the germline V gene (reference sequence). The CDR3 has 16 residues. CDR3 DNA sequence: TGTGCCTGGAGTGTACGGCCTAGGATGACCACCGGGGAGCTGTTTTTT. Protein: CAWSVRPRMTTGELFF.

The chain couples TRBV6-5 to TRBJ2-2, with TRBD2 identical over 7 bases. Germline V gene lookup returns CDR1 MNHEY and CDR2 SVGAGI. V dropped 7 bases and J dropped 2; count of bases not matched to a gene: 4. The CDR3 consists of 14 residues. The CDR3 region is CASTPSGNTGELFF. The DNA for the CDR3 is TGTGCCAGCACACCTAGCGGAAACACCGGGGAGCTGTTTTTT.

This chain links TRBV6-2 or TRBV6-3 with TRBJ2-3, with D possibly being TRBD2 (7 bases). Looked up from germline, CDR1 is MNHEY and CDR2 is SVGEGT. The CDR3 runs to 16 residues. Trimming removed 5 bases from V and 1 base from J, with 16 bases in between. CDR3 DNA sequence: TGTGCCAGCAGTAAAGGGGGGGGCGTTCGCACAGATACGCAGTATTTT. Translation: CASSKGGGVRTDTQYF.

As DNA, the CDR3 is TGTGCCAGCAGTGACAGTCTGTATGGCTACACCTTC. Its protein product is CASSDSLYGYTF. The chain uses TRBV6-2 or TRBV6-3 and TRBJ1-2; TRBD1 might be the D (5 bases). This CDR3 region has 12 residues. Trimming pared 5 bases from V and 5 bases from J, leaving 9 bases between. Germline lookup yields CDR1 MNHEY and CDR2 SVGEGT.

This clone has just one count. The CDR3 does not end in the conserved phenylalanine or tryptophan, so this is likely a read error. Because the CDR3's place on the DNA is in doubt, the DNA is left out and the CDR3 is given as listed by TCRdb. The chain is built from TRBV28 and TRBJ1-1. Germline CDR1 MDHEN, CDR2 SYDVKM. The CDR3 spans 12 residues, counting both ends. CDR3 sequence reads: CASSPRGEGSIY.

The CDR3 sequence is CAWSNVGGNQPQHF. CDR3 coding DNA: TGTGCCTGGAGTAACGTAGGGGGCAATCAGCCCCAGCATTTT. The V and J genes are TRBV30 and TRBJ1-5, with D tentatively TRBD1 (5 bases). The CDR3 covers 14 residues. The V and J ends lost 2 bases and 2 bases respectively, with 10 bases between them. Per germline, CDR1 GTSNPN and CDR2 SVGIG (reference sequence).